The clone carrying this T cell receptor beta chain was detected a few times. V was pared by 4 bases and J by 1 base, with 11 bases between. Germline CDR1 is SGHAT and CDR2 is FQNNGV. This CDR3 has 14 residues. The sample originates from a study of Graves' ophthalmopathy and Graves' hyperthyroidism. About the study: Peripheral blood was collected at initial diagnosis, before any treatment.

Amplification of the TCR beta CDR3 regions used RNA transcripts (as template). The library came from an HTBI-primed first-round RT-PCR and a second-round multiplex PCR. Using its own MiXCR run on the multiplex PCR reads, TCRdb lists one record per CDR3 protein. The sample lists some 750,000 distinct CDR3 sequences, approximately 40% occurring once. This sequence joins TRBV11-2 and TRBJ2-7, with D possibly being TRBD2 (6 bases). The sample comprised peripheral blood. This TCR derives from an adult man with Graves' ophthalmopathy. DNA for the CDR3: TGTGCCAGCAGCTCAGCAGGGAGGTCCTACGAGCAGTACTTC. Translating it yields CASSSAGRSYEQYF.